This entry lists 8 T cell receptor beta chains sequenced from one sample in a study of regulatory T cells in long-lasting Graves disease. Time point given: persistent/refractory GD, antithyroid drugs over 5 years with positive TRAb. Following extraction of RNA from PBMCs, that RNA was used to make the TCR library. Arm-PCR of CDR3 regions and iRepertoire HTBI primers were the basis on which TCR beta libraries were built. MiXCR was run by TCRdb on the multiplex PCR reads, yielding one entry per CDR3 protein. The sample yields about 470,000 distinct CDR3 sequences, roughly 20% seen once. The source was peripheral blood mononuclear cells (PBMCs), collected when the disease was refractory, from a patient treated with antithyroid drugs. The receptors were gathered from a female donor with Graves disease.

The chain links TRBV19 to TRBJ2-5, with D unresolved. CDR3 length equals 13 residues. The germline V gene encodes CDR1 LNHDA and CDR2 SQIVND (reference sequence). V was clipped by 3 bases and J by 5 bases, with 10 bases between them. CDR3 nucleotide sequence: TGTGCCAGTAGTATTTCTAGGGTCGAGACCCAGTACTTC. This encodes CASSISRVETQYF. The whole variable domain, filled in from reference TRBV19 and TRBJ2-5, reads DGGITQSPKYLFRKEGQNVTLSCEQNLNHDAMYWYRQDPGQGLRLIYYSQIVNDFQKGDIAEGYSVSREKKESFPLTVTSAQKNPTAFYLCASSISRVETQYFGPGTRLLVL.

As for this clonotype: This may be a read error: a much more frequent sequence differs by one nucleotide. The CDR3 sequence is CTSSAQGRANEKLFF. CDR3 bases: TGTACCAGCAGTGCCCAGGGGAGGGCTAATGAAAAACTGTTTTTT. V usage is TRBV6-1 and J usage is TRBJ1-4; TRBD1 is a possible D gene (6 bases). The CDR3 is made up of 15 amino acids. From germline, CDR1 is MNHNS and CDR2 SASEGT.

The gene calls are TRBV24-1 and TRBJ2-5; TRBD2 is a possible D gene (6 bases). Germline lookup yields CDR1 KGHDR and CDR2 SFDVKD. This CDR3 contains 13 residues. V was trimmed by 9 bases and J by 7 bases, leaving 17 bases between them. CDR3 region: CATSSGLEGTQYF. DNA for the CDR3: TGTGCCACCTCATCGGGGTTGGAGGGGACCCAGTACTTC.

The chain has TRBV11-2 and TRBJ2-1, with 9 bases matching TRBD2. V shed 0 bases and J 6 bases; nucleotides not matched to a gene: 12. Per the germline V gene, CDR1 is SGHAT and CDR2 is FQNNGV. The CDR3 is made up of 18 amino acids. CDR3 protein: CASSLDPRGRAGFNEQFF. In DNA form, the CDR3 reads TGTGCCAGCAGCTTAGATCCGCGCGGGAGGGCCGGTTTCAATGAGCAGTTCTTC.

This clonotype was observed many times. The CDR3 protein is CASSFTRNFQETQYF. The CDR3 DNA sequence: TGTGCCAGCAGCTTTACCCGGAACTTCCAAGAGACCCAGTACTTC. The chain couples TRBV7-2 to TRBJ2-5; no reliable D call. Germline CDR1 is SGHTA and CDR2 is FQGNSA. The length of the CDR3 is 15 residues. Trimming took off 3 bases at V and 1 base at J, with 12 bases between the two ends.

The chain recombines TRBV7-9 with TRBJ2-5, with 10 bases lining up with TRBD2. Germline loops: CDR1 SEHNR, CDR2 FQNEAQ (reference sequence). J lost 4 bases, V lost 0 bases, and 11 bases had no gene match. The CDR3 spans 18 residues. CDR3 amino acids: CASSLAPAGGPWGETQYF. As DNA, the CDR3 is TGTGCCAGCAGCTTAGCACCAGCGGGAGGGCCATGGGGAGAGACCCAGTACTTC. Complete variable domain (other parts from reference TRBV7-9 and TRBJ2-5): DTGVSQNPRHKITKRGQNVTFRCDPISEHNRLYWYRQTLGQGPEFLTYFQNEAQLEKSRLLSDRFSAERPKGSFSTLEIQRTEQGDSAMYLCASSLAPAGGPWGETQYFGPGTRLLVL.

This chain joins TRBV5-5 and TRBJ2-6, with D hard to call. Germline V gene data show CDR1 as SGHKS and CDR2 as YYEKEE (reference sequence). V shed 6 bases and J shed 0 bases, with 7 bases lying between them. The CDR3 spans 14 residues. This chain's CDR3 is CASTWGSGANVLTF. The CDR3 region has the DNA TGTGCCAGCACCTGGGGCTCTGGGGCCAACGTCCTGACTTTC.

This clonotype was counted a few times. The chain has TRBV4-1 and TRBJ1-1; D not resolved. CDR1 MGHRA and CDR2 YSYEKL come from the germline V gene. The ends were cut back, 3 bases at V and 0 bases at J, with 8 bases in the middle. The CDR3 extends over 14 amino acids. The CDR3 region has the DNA TGCGCCAGCAGCCAGACCACACTGAACACTGAAGCTTTCTTT. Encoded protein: CASSQTTLNTEAFF.